This TCR beta chain was found in a study of CD8 T cells in ankylosing spondylitis (dated by TCRdb to 2016 to 2017). Background for the entire study: The study profiled T cell receptor beta repertoires in healthy donors and ankylosing spondylitis patients to find disease-linked TCR variants. The full study cohort was made up of 25 to 30 ankylosing spondylitis patients and 108 healthy donors. Peripheral blood samples were taken, and synovial fluid was additionally collected from ankylosing spondylitis patients. Overall study results and their limits: The disease-linked clones were reported to be significantly enriched in matched synovial fluid samples from ankylosing spondylitis patients. A CD8+ phenotype was shown by the disease-linked clones, which were found at relatively low frequencies in peripheral blood. Some motif variants had previously been reported in the synovial fluid and blood of reactive arthritis patients, which suggests shared mechanisms of disease initiation. A TCR beta motif made up of 7 to 9 highly homologous amino acid variants appeared to be characteristic of blood from ankylosing spondylitis patients.

Sequencer: Illumina HiSeq 2500. Quantitative 5'-RACE with molecular barcodes was the method used to prepare the TCR beta libraries. In the source study's methods: Disease-linked TCR variants were identified with a new computational method built on a probabilistic model of VDJ rearrangement. TCRdb reprocessing: public reads trimmed at Q25 with fastp, clones called with MiXCR, in-frame beta chains kept. For every CDR3 protein sequence, its rows merge into one entry that carries the most common genes and DNA. The V and J calls reflect TCRdb's pipeline rather than the authors' work. This sample has some 140,000 distinct CDR3 sequences in its table, and around 7.9% of those were observed once. Of the sample, roughly 12% is held by the ten largest clones. This clonotype came up many times. Its antigen target is currently unknown. It has no much larger one-base neighbor in the sample; base qualities were not kept.

V was cut back by 5 bases and J by 0 bases, leaving a gap of 10 bases between them. The CDR3 has 14 amino acids, counting the end cysteine and phenylalanine. The entry retains the CDR3 DNA only, 42 bases that are in frame from base 1. Looking up the germline V gene yields CDR1 MNHNS and CDR2 SASEGT. This TCR came from a female donor with ankylosing spondylitis or in good health (not recorded which). The chain couples TRBV6-1 to TRBJ1-1; the D gene remains uncertain. Material for sequencing was blood, either unsorted or a sorted T cell fraction (not recorded which). Here is the DNA: TGTGCCAGCAGTATGAGGCAACTGAACACTGAAGCTTTCTTT. The resulting protein is CASSMRQLNTEAFF.